The TCR beta chain under discussion was sequenced for a study of shared clonotypes between healthy human individuals (dated by TCRdb to the early 2020s). Study-level background: The cohort included three men and a couple of women between 18 and 49 years of age. Per donor, three plates each were used for CD4 naive and CD4 memory, two for CD8 naive, and one for CD8 memory. The study deeply sequenced blood TCR repertoires of about 5 healthy adults to estimate repertoire size and the extent of clonotype sharing between individuals. To increase sequencing depth and limit assay-specific biases, TCR repertoire library preparation and sequencing were carried out by different laboratories using diverse techniques. Between about 0.85 and 8.9 billion PBMCs per donor were obtained by leukapheresis.

TCR CDR3 regions were amplified from genomic DNA by multiplex PCR using the deep immunoSEQ assay. Extracted genomic DNA from each cell subset was spread evenly across all wells of several immunoSEQ 96-well plates, with each plate serving as a replicate. For sorted subsets, each replicate PCR was loaded with approximately 190 ng genomic DNA, equivalent to 32,000 or so T cell genomes. Purified libraries were measured with a Qubit 3.0 fluorometer, size-checked on a Bioanalyzer 2100, and measured again with the KAPA Library Quantification kit. Each immunoSEQ 96-well plate was sequenced on its own single-read 150-cycle Illumina NextSeq 550 flow cell. The authors processed their data as follows. Because the immunoSEQ output included only junctional sequences and no quality scores, the filtering could not be the same as the filtering used for full-length reads. To assign V/J genes and CDR3, sequences were annotated against IMGT germline references using PyIR, a Python wrapper for IgBLAST v1.9. Reads were filtered out if the reads had weak V/J assignments (E-value above 1e-6), no CDR3, stop codons, out-of-frame junctions, or ambiguous translated residues. V3J clonotypes were defined by identical inferred V gene, J gene, and CDR3 amino acid sequence. Percentage overlap between repertoires was calculated by dividing the number of shared unique clonotypes by the size of the smaller repertoire. Richness of each repertoire was evaluated using RTK rarefaction, the Chao1 estimator, and Recon v2.1 estimates of unobserved clonotypes. Generation probabilities were computed with OLGA for all TCRbeta clonotypes obtained by the gDNA method from four donors. What TCRdb holds here is the immuneACCESS table cut down to in-frame rearrangements. Part of the clones is not present; checked against another copy, under half of the missing clones reflect an unresolved V gene, and the others are unexplained. Clone size and the V and J calls come from that table; the DNA yielded D and trimming. Recorded for this sample are 2 million to 3 million clones; roughly 93% of them occurred a single time. 0.35% to 0.45% of the sample goes to the ten largest clones.

Paper-wide results and their limitations: Estimated clonotype richness was generally larger for naive than for memory subsets. Sampling was restricted to blood, and TCR repertoires in tissues likely differ from the TCR repertoires found in blood. Pairwise subsampling indicated that sequencing depth was expected to affect the degree of clonotype sharing among donors. Rarefaction of sorted-subset datasets indicated incomplete sequencing despite the large sequencing depth. Higher generation probabilities were observed for clonotypes shared by all four sorted-subset donors than for non-shared clonotypes. Sharing across four donors was observed for about 5% of naive CD4, about 3.2% of naive CD8, 2% to 2.5% of memory CD4, and roughly 0.4% of memory CD8 clonotypes. The genetic and exposure-history diversity represented was limited by the small number of donors.

In the case of this clone: Its antigen specificity is not known. Base qualities are not provided; no much larger clone lies one nucleotide away.

Healthy HIV-negative adults with no recently reported acute infections or vaccinations were included as donors. Every donor was a Caucasian adult living in Nashville, Tennessee, USA. CD4+ T cells were enriched by magnetic negative selection, after which naive cells were positively selected on CD45RA and the negative fraction was taken as the memory subset. After blood collection by leukapheresis, PBMCs were isolated using Ficoll-Histopaque density gradient centrifugation and then cryopreserved in the vapor phase of liquid nitrogen. Purity and quantity of every magnetically sorted T cell population were checked by analytical flow cytometry. Each sorted fraction had its genomic DNA isolated and then quantified by UV absorbance on a Nanodrop 2000c. This sequence originates from a man between 18 and 29 years old in good health. Some clones in this sample may be carry-over from other donors' samples. Sequencing used naive CD4+ T cells from PBMCs. The cell subset or site label here, explained by the study, means: CD45RA+ positively selected.

The encoded CDR3 is CASSKGKEWANEKLFF. The DNA is TGTGCCAGCAGCAAAGGGAAGGAATGGGCTAATGAAAAACTGTTTTTT. Here the chain combines TRBV21-1 and TRBJ1-4. TRBV21-1 is listed as a pseudogene. The CDR3 starts with the cysteine, ends with the phenylalanine, and has 16 residues. The CDR3 DNA has 48 bases and is translated from base 1.